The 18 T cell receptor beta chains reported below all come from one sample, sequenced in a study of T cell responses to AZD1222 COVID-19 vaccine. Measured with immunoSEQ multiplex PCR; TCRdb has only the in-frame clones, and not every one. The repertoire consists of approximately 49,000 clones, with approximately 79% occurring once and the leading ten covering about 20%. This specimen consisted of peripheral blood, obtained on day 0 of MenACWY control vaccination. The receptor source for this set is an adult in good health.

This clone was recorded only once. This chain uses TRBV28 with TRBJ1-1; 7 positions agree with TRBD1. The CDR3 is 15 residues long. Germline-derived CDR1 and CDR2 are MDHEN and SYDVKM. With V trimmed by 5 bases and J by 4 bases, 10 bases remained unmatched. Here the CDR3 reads CASSPYRGWGTEAFF. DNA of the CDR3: TGTGCCAGCAGTCCCTACAGGGGCTGGGGCACTGAAGCTTTCTTT.

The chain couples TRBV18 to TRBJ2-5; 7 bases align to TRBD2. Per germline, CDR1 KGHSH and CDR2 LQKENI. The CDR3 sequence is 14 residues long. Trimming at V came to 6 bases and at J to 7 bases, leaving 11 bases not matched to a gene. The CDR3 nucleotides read TGTGCCAGCTCGCAAAAGGACTGGGAGGGGACCCAGTACTTC. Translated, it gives CASSQKDWEGTQYF. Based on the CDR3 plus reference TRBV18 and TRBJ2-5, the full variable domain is NAGVMQNPRHLVRRRGQEARLRCSPMKGHSHVYWYRQLPEEGLKFMVYLQKENIIDESGMPKERFSAEFPKEGPSILRIQQVVRGDSAAYFCASSQKDWEGTQYFGPGTRLLVL.

CDR3 sequence reads: CASSLSSTTGELFF. Written as DNA, the CDR3 is TGTGCCAGCAGCTTATCCTCGACCACCGGGGAGCTGTTTTTT. This chain connects TRBV7-9 to TRBJ2-2; D call uncertain. CDR1 and CDR2 (germline): SEHNR, FQNEAQ (reference sequence). V was trimmed by 2 bases and J by 4 bases, leaving 8 bases between them. This CDR3 is 14 amino acids long.

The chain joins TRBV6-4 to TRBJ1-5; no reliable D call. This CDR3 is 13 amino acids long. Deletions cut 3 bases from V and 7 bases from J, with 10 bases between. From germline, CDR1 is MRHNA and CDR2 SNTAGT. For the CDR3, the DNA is TGTGCCAGCAGTGAGAGCCCCACCCAGCCCCAGCATTTT. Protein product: CASSESPTQPQHF.

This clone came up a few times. The CDR3 loop is CSERTGPAPGAFF. CDR3 in DNA: TGCAGCGAGAGGACCGGACCTGCCCCTGGAGCTTTCTTT. The V call is TRBV29-1, the J call TRBJ1-1, with D hard to call. Germline V CDR1 and CDR2: SQVTM, ANQGSEA. V was shortened by 7 bases and J by 10 bases, with 22 bases between the two germline ends. The CDR3 sequence is 13 residues long.

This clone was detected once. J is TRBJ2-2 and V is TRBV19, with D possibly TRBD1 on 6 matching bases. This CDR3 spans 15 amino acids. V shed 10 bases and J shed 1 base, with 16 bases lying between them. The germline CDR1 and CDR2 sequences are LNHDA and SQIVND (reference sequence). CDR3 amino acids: CATRGYGLNTGELFF. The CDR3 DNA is TGTGCCACCAGGGGATACGGACTGAACACCGGGGAGCTGTTTTTT. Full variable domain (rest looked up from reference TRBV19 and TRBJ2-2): DGGITQSPKYLFRKEGQNVTLSCEQNLNHDAMYWYRQDPGQGLRLIYYSQIVNDFQKGDIAEGYSVSREKKESFPLTVTSAQKNPTAFYLCATRGYGLNTGELFFGEGSRLTVL.

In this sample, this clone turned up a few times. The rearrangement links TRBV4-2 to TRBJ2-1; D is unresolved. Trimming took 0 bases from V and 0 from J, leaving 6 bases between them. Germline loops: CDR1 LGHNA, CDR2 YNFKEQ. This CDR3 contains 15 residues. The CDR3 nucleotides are TGTGCCAGCAGCCAAGAGGCAAGCTCCTACAATGAGCAGTTCTTC. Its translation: CASSQEASSYNEQFF.

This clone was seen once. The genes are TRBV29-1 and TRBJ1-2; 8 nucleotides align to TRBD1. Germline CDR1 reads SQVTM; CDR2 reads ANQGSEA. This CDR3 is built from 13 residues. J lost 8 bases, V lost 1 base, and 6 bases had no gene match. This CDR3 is CSVEVAGGGGYTF. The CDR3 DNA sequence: TGCAGCGTTGAAGTGGCAGGGGGCGGAGGCTACACCTTC.

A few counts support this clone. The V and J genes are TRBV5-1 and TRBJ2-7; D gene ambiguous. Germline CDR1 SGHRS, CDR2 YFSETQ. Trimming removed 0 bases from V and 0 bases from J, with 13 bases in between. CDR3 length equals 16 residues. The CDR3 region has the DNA TGCGCCAGCAGCTTGGGCCCCGGCCAGTTCTCCTACGAGCAGTACGTC. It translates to CASSLGPGQFSYEQYV.

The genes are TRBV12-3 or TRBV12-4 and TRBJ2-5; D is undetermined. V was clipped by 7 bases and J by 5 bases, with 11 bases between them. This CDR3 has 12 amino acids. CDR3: CASKFSGETQYF. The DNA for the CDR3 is TGTGCCAGCAAATTCTCGGGTGAGACCCAGTACTTC.

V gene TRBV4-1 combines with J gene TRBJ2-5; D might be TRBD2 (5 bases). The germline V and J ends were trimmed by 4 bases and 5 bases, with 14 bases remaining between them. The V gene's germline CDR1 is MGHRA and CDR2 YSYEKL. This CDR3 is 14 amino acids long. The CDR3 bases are TGCGCCAGCAGCCTACTAGGCCCCCATGAGACCCAGTACTTC. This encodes CASSLLGPHETQYF.

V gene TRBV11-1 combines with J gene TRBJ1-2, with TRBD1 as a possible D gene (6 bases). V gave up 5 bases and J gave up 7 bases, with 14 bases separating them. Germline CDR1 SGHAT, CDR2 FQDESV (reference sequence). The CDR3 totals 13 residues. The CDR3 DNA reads TGTGCCAGCAGCCAGAAAACAGGGTGTGGCTACACCTTC. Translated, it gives CASSQKTGCGYTF.

CDR3 DNA: TGTGCCAGCTCCCTGACAGGCTCCTACGAGCAGTACTTC. Its protein is CASSLTGSYEQYF. The chain recombines TRBV6-5 with TRBJ2-7, with D possibly TRBD1 on 6 matching bases. V was cut by 8 bases and J by 0 bases, with 11 bases left in between. Germline V CDR1 and CDR2: MNHEY, SVGAGI. The CDR3 is made up of 13 amino acids.

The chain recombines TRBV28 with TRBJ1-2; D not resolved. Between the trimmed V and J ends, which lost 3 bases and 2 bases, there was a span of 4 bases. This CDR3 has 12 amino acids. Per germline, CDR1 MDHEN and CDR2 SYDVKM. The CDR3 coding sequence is TGTGCCAGCAGTTTGAGGAACTATGGCTACACCTTC. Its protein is CASSLRNYGYTF.

The CDR3 DNA follows: TGTGCCAGCAGCTTAGCGAGGGGACAGGGGGCATCGGCTTTCTTT. Amino acids: CASSLARGQGASAFF. This sequence joins TRBV7-2 and TRBJ1-1; 12 bases agree with TRBD1. Trimming at V came to 0 bases and at J to 11 bases, leaving 7 bases not matched to a gene. Germline loops: CDR1 SGHTA, CDR2 FQGNSA. The CDR3 sequence is 15 residues long. The full variable domain, with the rest looked up from reference TRBV7-2 and TRBJ1-1, is GAGVSQSPSNKVTEKGKDVELRCDPISGHTALYWYRQSLGQGLEFLIYFQGNSAPDKSGLPSDRFSAERTGGSVSTLTIQRTQQEDSAVYLCASSLARGQGASAFFGQGTRLTVV.

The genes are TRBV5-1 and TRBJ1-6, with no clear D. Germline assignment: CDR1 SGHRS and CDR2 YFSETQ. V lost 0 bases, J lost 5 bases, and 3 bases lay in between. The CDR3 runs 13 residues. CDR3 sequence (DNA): TGCGCCAGCAGCTTGGCAAATAATTCACCCCTCCACTTT. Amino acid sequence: CASSLANNSPLHF.

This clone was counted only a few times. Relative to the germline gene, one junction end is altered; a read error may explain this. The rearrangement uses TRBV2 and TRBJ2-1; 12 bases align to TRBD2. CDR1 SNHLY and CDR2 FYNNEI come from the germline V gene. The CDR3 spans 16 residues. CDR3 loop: CASSEGLGLAGTSLLF. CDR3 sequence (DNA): TGTGCCAGCAGTGAAGGCCTGGGACTAGCGGGTACGAGCCTTCTCTTC.

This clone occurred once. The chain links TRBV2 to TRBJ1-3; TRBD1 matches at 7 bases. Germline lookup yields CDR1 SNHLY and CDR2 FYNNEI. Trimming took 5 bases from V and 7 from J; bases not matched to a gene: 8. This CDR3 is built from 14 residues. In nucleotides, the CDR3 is TGTGCCAGCAGTAGGGCAGGGGGTTTGAACACCATATATTTT. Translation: CASSRAGGLNTIYF.